Sequencing of this T cell receptor (beta chain) was carried out in a study of Ad26.COV2.S vaccination and SARS-CoV-2 variants. Study in general: COV1001, an Ad26.COV2.S trial, supplied this vaccine-arm donor. Administration of Ad26.COV2.S was intramuscular, either once or twice 56 days apart. Study-level findings and limits: Using TCR breadth and depth analyses may have led to underestimated total T cell responses. After vaccination, substantial breadth of spike-specific CD8+ and CD4+ responses was reported.

The CDR3 totals 13 residues. V was cut by 3 bases and J by 5 bases, with 9 bases left in between. CDR1 and CDR2 from the germline V gene are SGDLS and YYNGEE. This sample's treatment: 15 to 20 received Ad26.COV2.S at low or high dose, single or two shots; 5 received placebo; per-sample allocation not given. Each sample was drawn 63 days after the first injection (of vaccine or placebo). Comment on this clone: What it recognizes is unknown.

Profiling relied on immunoSEQ multiplex PCR, and the TCRdb table lists in-frame clones only, not all of them. The data contain about 410,000 clones, 88% of them seen just once; the ten biggest clones take up 3% to 3.5%. This chain joins TRBV9 and TRBJ1-5; no definite D call. The sequencing here drew on peripheral blood, taken in a trial of Ad26.COV2.S vaccine versus placebo. The receptor's source is a person between 18 and 65 years old who received the Ad26.COV2.S COVID-19 vaccine or a placebo. In DNA form, the CDR3 reads TGTGCCAGCAGCGGAGACATAGATCAGCCCCAGCATTTT. It specifies CASSGDIDQPQHF.